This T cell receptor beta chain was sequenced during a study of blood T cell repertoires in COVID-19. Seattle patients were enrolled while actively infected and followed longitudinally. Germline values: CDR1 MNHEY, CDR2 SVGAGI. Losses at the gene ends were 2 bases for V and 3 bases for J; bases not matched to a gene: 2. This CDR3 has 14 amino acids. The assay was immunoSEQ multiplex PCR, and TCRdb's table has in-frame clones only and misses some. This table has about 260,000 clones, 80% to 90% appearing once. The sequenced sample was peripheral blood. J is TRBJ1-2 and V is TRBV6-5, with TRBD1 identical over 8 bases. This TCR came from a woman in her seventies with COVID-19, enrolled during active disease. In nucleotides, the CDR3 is TGTGCCAGCAGTTACACAGGGGGGTACTATGGCTACACCTTC. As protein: CASSYTGGYYGYTF.